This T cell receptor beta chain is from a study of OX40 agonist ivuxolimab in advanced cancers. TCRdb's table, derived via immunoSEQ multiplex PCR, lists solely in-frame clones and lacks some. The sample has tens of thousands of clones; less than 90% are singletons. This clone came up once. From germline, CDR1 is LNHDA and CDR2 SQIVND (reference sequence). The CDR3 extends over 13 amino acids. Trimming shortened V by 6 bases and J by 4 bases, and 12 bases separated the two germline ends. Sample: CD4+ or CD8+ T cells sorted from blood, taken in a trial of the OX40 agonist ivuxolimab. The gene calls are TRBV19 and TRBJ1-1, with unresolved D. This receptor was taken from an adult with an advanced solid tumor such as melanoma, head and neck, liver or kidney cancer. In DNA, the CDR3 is TGTGCCAGTAGGCGATCTGCGGCCACTGAAGCTTTCTTT. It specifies CASRRSAATEAFF. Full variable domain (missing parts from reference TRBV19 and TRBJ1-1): DGGITQSPKYLFRKEGQNVTLSCEQNLNHDAMYWYRQDPGQGLRLIYYSQIVNDFQKGDIAEGYSVSREKKESFPLTVTSAQKNPTAFYLCASRRSAATEAFFGQGTRLTVV.